The rows below give T cell receptor beta chains drawn from one sample of a study of blood T cells in healthy people across ages. MiXCR, run by TCRdb on the 5' RACE reads, gives a single entry per CDR3 protein. The sample comprises approximately 810,000 distinct CDR3 sequences, under 35% of which are singletons, and 15% to 20% rests with the top ten. The sequencing input was blood. These receptors were collected from an elderly woman in good health. Both conserved end residues are part of each CDR3. Each record gives: clone size, V gene, D gene, J gene, CDR3 protein, CDR3 DNA. D genes are given only for firm matches. Rows may omit the clone size; those that give it use once, few, many or a size class.

few	TRBV29-1	-	TRBJ2-2	CSVGQTVNTGELFF	TGCAGCGTTGGCCAAACCGTTAACACCGGGGAGCTGTTTTTT
many	TRBV5-1	TRBD1	TRBJ2-1	CASSLGSGGGEQFF	TGCGCCAGCAGCTTGGGATCAGGGGGCGGTGAGCAGTTCTTC
many	TRBV7-9	-	TRBJ2-7	CASSLAVTAYEQYF	TGTGCCAGCAGCTTAGCGGTCACTGCCTACGAGCAGTACTTC
-	TRBV6-5	-	TRBJ2-4	CASSGLTGAKNIQYF	TGTGCCAGCAGTGGATTGACAGGAGCCAAAAACATTCAGTACTTC
few	TRBV30	TRBD1	TRBJ2-2	CAWKPGQGATGELFF	TGTGCCTGGAAGCCGGGACAGGGGGCCACCGGGGAGCTGTTTTTT
-	TRBV12-3/TRBV12-4	TRBD1	TRBJ2-3	CASSSRTGGVPDVQYF	TGTGCCAGCAGTAGCCGGACAGGGGGGGTGCCAGATGTGCAGTATTTT
many	TRBV12-3/TRBV12-4	-	TRBJ2-5	CASSPRWNQETQYF	TGTGCCAGCAGTCCCCGGTGGAATCAAGAGACCCAGTACTTC
many	TRBV7-2	-	TRBJ2-7	CASSLWLDRPREQYF	TGTGCCAGCAGCTTATGGTTAGACAGACCTCGCGAGCAGTACTTC
-	TRBV7-2	TRBD1	TRBJ1-6	CASSPTGSSYNSPLHF	TGTGCCAGCAGCCCGACAGGGTCCTCCTATAATTCACCCCTCCACTTT
many	TRBV29-1	-	TRBJ1-4	CSATTPTNEKLFF	TGCAGCGCTACGACCCCAACTAATGAAAAACTGTTTTTT
few	TRBV7-2	-	TRBJ2-2	CASSLRGWTGELFF	TGTGCCAGCAGCTTACGGGGTTGGACCGGGGAGCTGTTTTTT
many	TRBV6-2/TRBV6-3	TRBD2	TRBJ2-5	CASSYGLAGGETQYF	TGTGCCAGCAGTTATGGGCTAGCGGGAGGGGAGACCCAGTACTTC
-	TRBV12-3/TRBV12-4	TRBD2	TRBJ2-3	CASSCSGGRTDAQYF	TGTGCCAGCAGCTGTAGCGGGGGGAGAACAGATGCGCAGTATTTT
once	TRBV20-1	-	TRBJ1-1	CRAREGNEAFF	TGCAGGGCTAGAGAGGGTAATGAAGCTTTCTTT
many	TRBV6-6	TRBD1	TRBJ1-5	CASSRDSGIQPQHF	TGTGCCAGCAGTAGGGACAGCGGAATTCAGCCCCAGCATTTT
few	TRBV7-2	TRBD1	TRBJ1-1	CASSRDRYNTEAFF	TGTGCCAGCAGCCGGGACAGATATAACACTGAAGCTTTCTTT
-	TRBV7-3	-	TRBJ2-5	CASSPRVGIQETQYF	TGTGCCAGCAGCCCCAGGGTGGGCATCCAAGAGACCCAGTACTTC
few	TRBV15	-	TRBJ1-2	CATRRDGIARGVPQFRYTF	TGTGCCACCCGCAGAGATGGGATCGCCAGGGGAGTCCCCCAGTTTCGCTACACCTTC
-	TRBV7-2	-	TRBJ2-1	CASSLFGSHNEQFF	TGTGCCAGCAGCTTATTCGGCAGCCACAATGAGCAGTTCTTC
many	TRBV20-1	TRBD2	TRBJ2-5	CSASALAGPQETQYF	TGCAGTGCTAGTGCACTAGCGGGGCCTCAAGAGACCCAGTACTTC
-	TRBV18	-	TRBJ1-4	CASSPPQGQGEKLFF	TGTGCCAGCTCACCACCCCAGGGGCAAGGTGAAAAACTGTTTTTT
many	TRBV5-1	-	TRBJ2-3	CASSSGTRYGTDTQYF	TGCGCCAGCAGCTCCGGGACTCGTTATGGGACAGATACGCAGTATTTT
few	TRBV6-4	TRBD2	TRBJ2-3	CASSDSPTSGGRDTQYF	TGTGCCAGCAGTGACTCACCGACTAGCGGGGGAAGAGATACGCAGTATTTT
many	TRBV18	TRBD1	TRBJ2-7	CASSPTGNEQYF	TGTGCCAGCAGCCCGACAGGGAACGAGCAGTACTTC
few	TRBV30	TRBD1	TRBJ1-2	CACPGQVIANYGYTF	TGTGCCTGCCCTGGACAGGTCATCGCTAACTATGGCTACACCTTC